This TCR beta chain originates from a study of blood T cells in healthy people across ages. V lost 1 base, J lost 3 bases, and 7 bases stayed unmatched. The V gene's germline CDR1 is KGHSY and CDR2 FQNENV. The CDR3 extends over 16 amino acids. PCR was performed a second time for about 7 to 12 cycles using a sample-barcoded 5' primer and a J-beta primer mix. A single record per CDR3 protein comes from TCRdb applying MiXCR to the 5' RACE reads. The sample carries almost 800,000 distinct CDR3 sequences, roughly 64% recorded once. PBMCs numbering at least 6.5 million were isolated per sample. The clonotype originates from a man aged 25 to 40 in good health. The chain combines TRBV16 with TRBJ1-2; 8 nucleotides align to TRBD1. The specimen was blood. DNA of the CDR3: TGTGCCAGCAGCCAATTATCGACAGGGGAGTACTATGGCTACACCTTC. This translates into CASSQLSTGEYYGYTF.